These T cell receptor beta chains were read from a single sample in a study of T cell responses to AZD1222 COVID-19 vaccine. Using immunoSEQ multiplex PCR, the repertoire was profiled, and TCRdb retains in-frame clones only, with some absent. The sample contains 84,000 or so clones, approximately 89% of which appear only once. This specimen consisted of peripheral blood, obtained on day 0 of AZD1222 vaccination. The receptor set was obtained from an adult in good health. Both conserved end residues are part of each CDR3. D genes are given only for firm matches. For some rows the clone size is stated as once, few or many, or as a class when expanded; others skip it.

NA,TRBJ2-2,TRBV11-2,NA,CASSLAVGRNTGELFF,TGTGCCAGCAGCTTAGCGGTCGGCAGGAACACCGGGGAGCTGTTTTTT
NA,TRBJ1-2,TRBV7-2,NA,CASSPSEGIYGYTF,TGTGCCAGCAGCCCTTCCGAGGGGATCTATGGCTACACCTTC
NA,TRBJ1-1,TRBV19,NA,CASSKGVGLEAFF,TGTGCCAGTAGCAAGGGCGTTGGATTGGAAGCTTTCTTT
once,TRBJ1-1,TRBV6-2/TRBV6-3,NA,CASSYSRPGAGHTEAFF,TGTGCCAGCAGTTACAGCCGTCCCGGTGCGGGACACACTGAAGCTTTCTTT
NA,TRBJ2-1,TRBV5-1,TRBD2,CASSLATSGVNEQFF,TGCGCCAGCAGCTTGGCGACTAGCGGGGTCAATGAGCAGTTCTTC
NA,TRBJ2-2,TRBV11-2,NA,CASSKRRGDTGELFF,TGTGCCAGCAGCAAGCGGAGGGGTGATACCGGGGAGCTGTTTTTT
NA,TRBJ2-7,TRBV12-3/TRBV12-4,TRBD2,CASSLLAGHEQYF,TGTGCCAGCAGTTTGCTAGCGGGGCACGAGCAGTACTTC
NA,TRBJ2-7,TRBV5-1,NA,CASTQGHSYEQYF,TGCGCCAGCACCCAGGGGCACTCCTACGAGCAGTACTTC
once,TRBJ1-6,TRBV7-9,TRBD1,CASSLASGGNSPLHF,TGTGCCAGCAGCTTAGCTTCAGGGGGGAATTCACCCCTCCACTTT
NA,TRBJ2-3,TRBV9,NA,CASSEDRRGHTQYF,TGTGCCAGCAGCGAAGACAGGAGGGGCCATACGCAGTATTTT
NA,TRBJ2-1,TRBV11-3,TRBD1,CASSSRTGGPHEQFF,TGTGCCAGCAGCTCGCGGACAGGGGGCCCCCATGAGCAGTTCTTC
NA,TRBJ1-2,TRBV12-5,NA,CASGLPPTVSGYTF,TGTGCTAGTGGTTTGCCCCCAACAGTGAGCGGCTACACCTTC
NA,TRBJ2-7,TRBV18,TRBD1,CASSPRQGGYEQYF,TGTGCCAGCTCACCAAGACAGGGCGGGTACGAGCAGTACTTC
NA,TRBJ1-1,TRBV2,NA,CASTRQMNTEAFF,TGTGCCAGCACGAGACAAATGAACACTGAAGCTTTCTTT
NA,TRBJ1-6,TRBV24-1,TRBD1,CATSDPTGWNSPLHF,TGTGCCACCAGTGACCCGACAGGGTGGAATTCACCCCTCCACTTT
NA,TRBJ1-2,TRBV23-1,NA,CASSQSVPTEANYGYTF,TGCGCCAGCAGTCAATCGGTCCCCACAGAAGCTAACTATGGCTACACCTTC
once,TRBJ2-7,TRBV7-9,TRBD1,CASSLWGLAGGEEQYF,TGTGCCAGCAGCTTATGGGGCTTGGCAGGGGGCGAAGAGCAGTACTTC
NA,TRBJ1-1,TRBV7-2,NA,CASVVSRVSTEAFF,TGTGCCAGCGTCGTATCCAGGGTAAGCACTGAAGCTTTCTTT
NA,TRBJ2-1,TRBV5-4,NA,CASSPAPRDSNNEQFF,TGTGCCAGCAGCCCCGCCCCAAGGGACTCCAACAATGAGCAGTTCTTC
NA,TRBJ2-7,TRBV28,NA,CASSFPPPLGWEQYF,TGTGCCAGCAGTTTTCCCCCCCCGCTCGGCTGGGAGCAGTACTTC
NA,TRBJ2-1,TRBV5-1,TRBD2,CASSLGLAGDNEQFF,TGCGCCAGCAGCTTGGGACTAGCGGGGGACAATGAGCAGTTCTTC
NA,TRBJ2-7,TRBV5-4,TRBD1,CASSSNRGSDEQYF,TGTGCCAGCAGCTCCAACAGGGGATCCGACGAGCAGTACTTC
NA,TRBJ2-5,TRBV14,TRBD2,CASSLRGAYPTQYF,TGTGCCAGCAGCCTGCGGGGGGCCTATCCGACCCAGTACTTC
few,TRBJ2-5,TRBV14,NA,CASSQGAQETQYF,TGTGCCAGCAGCCAAGGGGCCCAAGAGACCCAGTACTTC
NA,TRBJ2-3,TRBV5-8,TRBD2,CASSLSSGTLATQYF,TGTGCCAGCAGCTTGAGTAGCGGGACTCTGGCTACGCAGTATTTT
NA,TRBJ2-2,TRBV9,NA,CASSGLLNTGELFF,TGTGCCAGCAGCGGTCTGCTGAACACCGGGGAGCTGTTTTTT
NA,TRBJ2-2,TRBV3-1/TRBV3-2,NA,CASSQGGYTGELFF,TGTGCCAGCAGCCAAGGAGGGTACACCGGGGAGCTGTTTTTT
NA,TRBJ2-1,TRBV30,TRBD2,CACSLGLAGVGEQFF,TGTGCCTGCTCACTGGGGCTAGCGGGAGTGGGTGAGCAGTTCTTC
NA,TRBJ2-1,TRBV30,TRBD2,CAWRLAGGPFF,TGTGCCTGGCGATTAGCGGGAGGGCCGTTCTTC
once,TRBJ1-5,TRBV3-1/TRBV3-2,NA,CASSPNRGNQPQHF,TGTGCCAGCAGCCCAAACAGGGGCAATCAGCCCCAGCATTTT
NA,TRBJ1-2,TRBV19,NA,CASSIGGGGQGYGYTF,TGTGCCAGTAGTATAGGAGGCGGGGGGCAAGGCTATGGCTACACCTTC
NA,TRBJ1-3,TRBV19,NA,CASSSSGISGNTIYF,TGTGCCAGTAGTAGCTCGGGGATCTCTGGAAACACCATATATTTT
NA,TRBJ2-7,TRBV27,NA,CASSLRQDPYEQYF,TGTGCCAGCAGTCTCCGACAGGATCCTTACGAGCAGTACTTC
NA,TRBJ2-3,TRBV4-2,TRBD2,CASSQTAGDTDTQYF,TGTGCCAGCAGCCAAACCGCGGGAGACACAGATACGCAGTATTTT
NA,TRBJ2-3,TRBV6-4,NA,CASSAQGGRTDTQYF,TGTGCCAGCAGTGCCCAGGGAGGTAGGACAGATACGCAGTATTTT
NA,TRBJ2-1,TRBV24-1,TRBD2,CATSDSSGRGSYNEQFF,TGTGCCACCAGTGATTCTAGCGGGAGAGGGTCCTACAATGAGCAGTTCTTC
NA,TRBJ2-3,TRBV9,TRBD1,CASSVPRGPQDTQYF,TGTGCCAGCAGCGTGCCCAGGGGGCCACAAGATACGCAGTATTTT
NA,TRBJ2-7,TRBV15,NA,CATSLGRTRSYEQYF,TGTGCCACCAGCCTCGGACGGACCCGAAGCTACGAGCAGTACTTC
NA,TRBJ2-7,TRBV7-2,TRBD1,CASSPDRARKRYEQYF,TGTGCCAGCAGCCCCGACAGGGCAAGAAAACGCTACGAGCAGTACTTC
NA,TRBJ2-3,TRBV6-2/TRBV6-3,TRBD2,CASSPLAGTDTQYF,TGTGCCAGCAGCCCACTAGCGGGGACAGATACGCAGTATTTT
NA,TRBJ1-1,TRBV3-1/TRBV3-2,TRBD1,CASRLADRVEKSTEAFF,TGTGCCAGCAGACTGGCGGACAGGGTTGAAAAGAGCACTGAAGCTTTCTTT
NA,TRBJ1-6,TRBV4-2,TRBD1,CASSQGLEDRVRSPLHF,TGTGCCAGCAGCCAAGGATTAGAGGACAGGGTCCGCTCACCCCTCCACTTT
NA,TRBJ1-2,TRBV19,NA,CASSMDKNYGYTF,TGTGCCAGTAGTATGGACAAAAACTATGGCTACACCTTC
few,TRBJ1-1,TRBV10-2,NA,CASSGQLNTEAFF,TGCGCCAGCAGCGGACAGCTGAACACTGAAGCTTTCTTT
NA,TRBJ2-4,TRBV27,NA,CASSFGTTVGRNIQYF,TGTGCCAGCAGTTTTGGTACAACGGTGGGGCGAAACATTCAGTACTTC
NA,TRBJ1-4,TRBV12-5,NA,CASAREGTNEKLFF,TGTGCTAGTGCCAGGGAGGGAACTAATGAAAAACTGTTTTTT
once,TRBJ2-7,TRBV6-5,NA,CASSHRADFVYF,TGTGCCAGCTCCCACCGGGCCGATTTCGTCTACTTC
NA,TRBJ2-1,TRBV11-2,TRBD2,CASSRRLAGGLSVEQFF,TGTGCCAGCAGCCGCCGACTAGCGGGAGGGTTATCAGTCGAGCAGTTCTTC
NA,TRBJ1-5,TRBV6-6,NA,CASSPRPGGNQPQHF,TGTGCCAGCTCCCCCCGTCCGGGGGGTAATCAGCCCCAGCATTTT
NA,TRBJ2-3,TRBV7-9,NA,CASSLGGTPTDTQYF,TGTGCCAGCAGCTTAGGGGGAACTCCTACAGATACGCAGTATTTT
once,TRBJ2-7,TRBV6-2/TRBV6-3,TRBD1,CASSSGTGPSYEQYF,TGTGCCAGCAGTTCCGGGACAGGGCCCTCCTACGAGCAGTACTTC